These T cell receptor beta chains were read from a single sample in a study of cytomegalovirus exposure and HLA in healthy donors. The protocol was immunoSEQ multiplex PCR, while the TCRdb copy is restricted to in-frame clones and leaves out a portion. The data contain roughly 200,000 clones, about 80% of them singletons. Source material: PBMCs. Receptor source: a man between 60 and 75 years old in good health and CMV-seronegative. Each CDR3 is given with its conserved first and last residue. The D gene is left open where the match is weak. Clone sizes are given selectively: once, few, many, or a class where the clone is expanded.

v_call	d_call	clone_size	j_call	cdr3_aa	cdr3_nt
TRBV7-9	TRBD2	-	TRBJ2-5	CASRLGAGAQETQYF	TGTGCCAGCAGACTAGGAGCGGGAGCTCAAGAGACCCAGTACTTC
TRBV25-1	TRBD1	few	TRBJ1-2	CASSRQGQNGYTF	TGTGCCAGCAGTCGACAGGGACAAAATGGCTACACCTTC
TRBV7-2	TRBD1	-	TRBJ2-7	CASSPLGTGDEQYF	TGTGCCAGCAGCCCCTTGGGGACAGGGGACGAGCAGTACTTC
TRBV19	-	-	TRBJ2-2	CASSLHRDFHTGELFF	TGTGCCAGTAGTCTCCACCGGGACTTCCACACCGGGGAGCTGTTTTTT
TRBV6-1	-	-	TRBJ1-1	CASSFNRDTEAFF	TGTGCCAGCAGTTTTAACAGGGACACTGAAGCTTTCTTT
TRBV5-1	TRBD1	-	TRBJ1-2	CASSFGQGDYGYTF	TGCGCCAGCAGCTTTGGACAGGGTGACTATGGCTACACCTTC
TRBV11-3	-	-	TRBJ2-1	CASSSFVQGDNEQFF	TGTGCCAGCAGCTCGTTCGTACAGGGTGATAATGAGCAGTTCTTC
TRBV9	TRBD1	-	TRBJ1-4	CASSGGQATNEKLFF	TGTGCCAGCAGCGGGGGACAGGCCACAAATGAAAAACTGTTTTTT
TRBV5-1	TRBD1	-	TRBJ2-3	CASSLRTGGSTDTQYF	TGCGCCAGCAGCTTGAGAACAGGGGGCTCGACAGATACGCAGTATTTT
TRBV19	TRBD2	-	TRBJ2-3	CASSIVASGGAADTQYF	TGTGCCAGTAGTATAGTGGCGAGCGGGGGGGCGGCGGATACGCAGTATTTT
TRBV5-1	-	-	TRBJ2-7	CASSLELALSEQYF	TGCGCCAGCAGCTTGGAACTCGCATTGAGCGAGCAGTACTTC
TRBV6-5	TRBD1	-	TRBJ1-6	CASSRQGVGSPLHF	TGTGCCAGCAGCCGACAGGGGGTTGGTTCACCCCTCCACTTT
TRBV28	TRBD2	-	TRBJ2-3	CASNYPTSGSRIPKTDTQYF	TGTGCCAGCAATTACCCGACTAGCGGGAGTAGAATCCCCAAAACAGATACGCAGTATTTT
TRBV19	-	-	TRBJ2-7	CASSIGTDYEQYF	TGTGCCAGTAGTATAGGGACAGACTACGAGCAGTACTTC
TRBV7-2	-	-	TRBJ1-2	CASSLLGAATPYGYTF	TGTGCCAGCAGCCTACTGGGGGCAGCCACCCCCTATGGCTACACCTTC
TRBV5-4	-	-	TRBJ1-2	CASTPSGESYGYTF	TGTGCCAGCACCCCTTCAGGGGAGAGCTATGGCTACACCTTC
TRBV7-9	-	-	TRBJ1-1	CASSVITGFSLGEAFF	TGTGCCAGCAGCGTAATCACGGGGTTTTCTTTGGGTGAAGCTTTCTTT
TRBV29-1	-	-	TRBJ1-1	CSVTMTGGTEAFF	TGCAGCGTGACGATGACCGGGGGCACTGAAGCTTTCTTT
TRBV2	TRBD1	-	TRBJ1-1	CASRDDRAGLEAEAFF	TGTGCCAGCAGAGATGACAGGGCGGGTTTGGAAGCTGAAGCTTTCTTT
TRBV19	-	-	TRBJ1-5	CATRGANSNQPQHF	TGTGCCACCCGAGGAGCCAATAGCAATCAGCCCCAGCATTTT
TRBV30	TRBD1	-	TRBJ1-1	CAWKKGKTGGGGVDTEAFF	TGTGCCTGGAAGAAAGGCAAAACAGGGGGCGGAGGTGTGGACACTGAAGCTTTCTTT
TRBV29-1	-	-	TRBJ1-5	CSVKRGFNQPQHF	TGCAGCGTTAAAAGGGGGTTCAATCAGCCCCAGCATTTT
TRBV5-6	TRBD1	-	TRBJ1-6	CASSLAGTGNSPLHF	TGTGCCAGCAGCTTGGCCGGGACAGGGAATTCACCCCTCCACTTT
TRBV7-6	TRBD1	-	TRBJ2-3	CASSSGQVINTDTQYF	TGTGCCAGCAGCTCGGGACAGGTTATTAACACAGATACGCAGTATTTT
TRBV27	-	-	TRBJ2-7	CASSPPSGRGEQYF	TGTGCCAGCAGTCCCCCATCTGGCAGGGGCGAGCAGTACTTC
TRBV25-1	-	-	TRBJ2-1	CASSAGGDEQFF	TGTGCCAGCAGTGCCGGAGGCGATGAGCAGTTCTTC
TRBV5-1	-	-	TRBJ2-5	CASSLISNQETQYF	TGCGCCAGCAGCTTGATTAGCAACCAAGAGACCCAGTACTTC
TRBV6-1	-	-	TRBJ1-5	CASSDSRGRGGNQPQHF	TGTGCCAGCAGTGATTCCCGGGGTCGGGGTGGCAATCAGCCCCAGCATTTT
TRBV27	-	-	TRBJ1-5	CASSRFSNQPQHF	TGTGCCAGCAGCAGATTTAGCAATCAGCCCCAGCATTTT
TRBV27	TRBD1	-	TRBJ1-1	CASSPLGQAVAFF	TGTGCCAGCAGTCCCCTGGGACAGGCGGTCGCTTTCTTT
TRBV6-1	-	-	TRBJ1-6	CASSGERPGPVGSPLHF	TGTGCCAGCAGTGGAGAAAGACCGGGTCCGGTGGGTTCACCCCTCCACTTT
TRBV29-1	TRBD1	once	TRBJ1-1	CSVRTGGQTEAFF	TGCAGCGTCAGGACAGGGGGCCAGACTGAAGCTTTCTTT
TRBV7-3	-	-	TRBJ2-1	CASSLSPGSGEQFF	TGTGCCAGCAGCTTAAGTCCAGGGTCCGGTGAGCAGTTCTTC
TRBV4-1	-	-	TRBJ1-4	CASSQDGGGGEKLFF	TGCGCCAGCAGCCAAGATGGGGGGGGTGGTGAAAAACTGTTTTTT
TRBV7-9	-	-	TRBJ1-5	CASSFTQENQPQHF	TGTGCCAGCAGCTTCACACAGGAAAATCAGCCCCAGCATTTT
TRBV27	TRBD1	-	TRBJ2-7	CASSAGTGYYEQYF	TGTGCCAGCAGTGCCGGGACAGGTTATTACGAGCAGTACTTC
TRBV7-9	TRBD2	-	TRBJ2-5	CASSWRGAERGLPTQYF	TGTGCCAGCAGCTGGCGGGGGGCCGAAAGGGGCCTGCCGACCCAGTACTTC
TRBV6-1	-	-	TRBJ2-7	CASSEMVAYEQYF	TGTGCCAGCAGTGAAATGGTAGCCTACGAGCAGTACTTC
TRBV9	-	-	TRBJ2-3	CASSASSGLKDTQYF	TGTGCCAGCAGCGCAAGCTCGGGGTTAAAAGATACGCAGTATTTT